A single sample is the source of the 5 T cell receptor beta chains below, sequenced in a study of beta chain features in type 1 diabetes. The study reverse transcribed the entire isolated RNA, so it sequenced expressed TCRB transcripts. Using immunoSEQ multiplex PCR, the repertoire was profiled, and TCRdb retains in-frame clones only, with some absent. The table records more than 120,000 clones, about 10% of them present only once. The source material was naive CD4+ T cells from blood. These TCRs come from a man between 18 and 35 years old in good health.

The chain combines TRBV30 with TRBJ2-2; 8 bases match TRBD1. This CDR3 is 13 amino acids long. V lost 3 bases to trimming and J lost 9 bases; unmatched junction nucleotides: 6. The germline V gene has CDR1 GTSNPN and CDR2 SVGIG (reference sequence). This CDR3 is CAWSTGGIRELFF. The DNA of the CDR3 is TGTGCCTGGAGCACAGGGGGGATCCGGGAGCTGTTTTTT.

This chain uses TRBV10-1 with TRBJ1-5; TRBD1 aligns across 7 bases. This CDR3 spans 13 amino acids. The V gene's germline CDR1 is WNHNN and CDR2 SYGVQD (reference sequence). With 3 bases clipped from V and 5 bases from J, the junction kept 1 base outside the gene matches. CDR3 loop: CASSETGDQPQHF. The CDR3 DNA is TGCGCCAGCAGTGAAACAGGGGATCAGCCCCAGCATTTT.

This clone was seen a handful of times. CDR3 loop: CASILTDQPQHF. The CDR3 nucleotides are TGCGCCAGCATCCTGACTGATCAGCCCCAGCATTTT. This chain uses TRBV10-1 with TRBJ1-5; no clear D. Germline CDR1 reads WNHNN; CDR2 reads SYGVQD (reference sequence). The CDR3 contains 12 residues. V lost 7 bases to trimming and J lost 5 bases, with 9 bases between them.

This clone was counted at least ten times. The chain carries TRBV4-3 and TRBJ2-1, with 10 positions matching TRBD1. Germline-derived CDR1 and CDR2 are LGHNA and YSLEER. The CDR3 is 15 amino acids. The J segment lost 4 bases and the V segment lost 4 bases, leaving 4 bases of the junction unmatched. This chain's CDR3 is CASSPRDRGYNEQFF. In nucleotides, the CDR3 is TGCGCCAGCAGCCCGAGGGACAGGGGATACAATGAGCAGTTCTTC.

Only a few counts were recorded for this clone. The chain employs TRBV27 and TRBJ2-7; maybe TRBD1 (6 bases). This CDR3 has 16 residues. The germline V gene encodes CDR1 MNHEY and CDR2 SMNVEV (reference sequence). Between the trimmed V and J ends, which lost 2 bases and 1 base, there was a span of 15 bases. The CDR3 loop reads CASSLIGAGESYEQYF. The CDR3 nucleotides are TGTGCCAGCAGTTTAATAGGGGCAGGGGAATCCTACGAGCAGTACTTC.